The entry that follows covers one TCR beta chain sequence. The data derive from a study of control samples from healthy donors and cancer patients. This CDR3 spans 16 amino acids. The V end was cut by 2 bases, the J end by 5 bases, with 19 bases between. Germline V lookup: CDR1 SGHNT, CDR2 YYREEE (reference sequence). TCRdb's copy holds only in-frame clones and misses some; the assay was immunoSEQ multiplex PCR. This sample has approximately 45,000 clones, with approximately 90% found just once. This rearrangement joins TRBV5-4 to TRBJ2-5; either TRBD1 or TRBD2 may supply D (7 bases each). The sample comprised PBMCs. The source is a woman between 35 and 50 years old with head and neck cancer. The CDR3 sequence is CASSLEPGGGMETQYF. The CDR3 region has the DNA TGTGCCAGCAGCTTAGAGCCAGGGGGGGGGATGGAGACCCAGTACTTC.